Each of the 8 T cell receptor beta chains below was sequenced from the same sample in a study of regulatory T cells in long-lasting Graves disease. Stated time point: newly diagnosed GD, antithyroid drugs for less than 3 months. PBMCs provided the RNA from which the TCR library was made. Building of the TCR beta libraries involved iRepertoire HTBI primers and Arm-PCR of CDR3 regions. TCRdb fed the multiplex PCR reads into MiXCR, producing one record per CDR3 protein. The sample consists of 400,000 to 500,000 distinct CDR3 sequences, about 15% of them appearing once. The same specimen was also included in a second study, on T cells in Graves' hyperthyroidism and ophthalmopathy.

The sample in question was peripheral blood mononuclear cells (PBMCs), obtained at new diagnosis, from a patient treated with antithyroid drugs. The receptor source for this set is a woman younger than 45 with Graves disease.

This clonotype was picked up many times. V gene TRBV27 combines with J gene TRBJ2-1; the D is unclear. From germline, CDR1 is MNHEY and CDR2 SMNVEV (reference sequence). The CDR3 has 12 amino acids. The ends were cut back, 1 base at V and 3 bases at J, with 1 base in the middle. CDR3 amino acids: CASSLFYNEQFF. CDR3 DNA sequence: TGTGCCAGCAGTTTATTCTACAATGAGCAGTTCTTC.

The chain employs TRBV5-4 and TRBJ1-4; weak D call: TRBD1 (5 bases). Germline CDR1 reads SGHNT; CDR2 reads YYREEE (reference sequence). Trimming left V 4 bases short and J 3 bases short, with 16 bases between. The CDR3 is 16 residues long. The CDR3 spells CASSLQGTPANEKLFF. CDR3 coding DNA: TGTGCCAGCAGCCTTCAGGGTACGCCGGCTAATGAAAAACTGTTTTTT.

This clonotype was recorded at least ten times. J is TRBJ2-7 and V is TRBV28; D is uncertain. With 6 bases removed from V and 3 bases from J, the gap between germline ends came to 12 bases. The CDR3 spans 13 residues. The germline gives CDR1 MDHEN, CDR2 SYDVKM. The CDR3 nucleotides read TGTGCCAGCAGATTCGGAGCCCTCTACGAGCAGTACTTC. It specifies CASRFGALYEQYF.

This clonotype came up a few times. The chain links TRBV2 to TRBJ1-6; D possibly corresponds to TRBD1 (6 bases). The CDR3 has 15 amino acids. The germline gives CDR1 SNHLY, CDR2 FYNNEI. Trimming took 7 bases from V and 8 from J, leaving 18 bases between them. The CDR3 nucleotides are TGTGCCAGCACCCCGGGGGCAGTGTTTGATTCACCCCTCCACTTT. It specifies CASTPGAVFDSPLHF.

V gene TRBV5-6 combines with J gene TRBJ1-6; D not resolved. Germline V gene sequence: CDR1 SGHDT, CDR2 YYEEEE. V lost 3 bases, J lost 9 bases, and 13 bases lay in between. This CDR3 has 14 residues. CDR3 sequence reads: CASSSRDLRSPLHF. DNA for the CDR3: TGTGCCAGCAGCTCCCGGGATCTACGTTCACCCCTCCACTTT.

In its sample, this clonotype was seen many times. The chain recombines TRBV5-6 with TRBJ1-3, with no clear D. V was clipped by 6 bases and J by 8 bases, with 12 bases between them. This CDR3 has 12 residues. Germline-derived CDR1 and CDR2 are SGHDT and YYEEEE. The CDR3 here is CASNSPGDTIYF. CDR3 nucleotide sequence: TGTGCCAGCAATTCACCGGGAGACACCATATATTTT.

The chain couples TRBV27 to TRBJ2-7; D remains ambiguous. The V end was cut by 6 bases, the J end by 7 bases, with 13 bases between. Germline V gene data show CDR1 as MNHEY and CDR2 as SMNVEV (reference sequence). This CDR3 is 12 amino acids long. Written as DNA, the CDR3 is TGTGCCAGCAGACGGACCGGTGGGGAGCAGTACTTC. This sequence encodes CASRRTGGEQYF.

The rearrangement links TRBV6-2 or TRBV6-3 to TRBJ2-1, with TRBD2 as a possible D gene (6 bases). The V and J ends lost 6 bases and 4 bases respectively, with 16 bases between them. The CDR3 has 15 residues. The germline V gene encodes CDR1 MNHEY and CDR2 SVGEGT. CDR3: CASSSGVGGYNEQFF. DNA for the CDR3: TGTGCCAGCAGCTCGGGGGTGGGGGGTTACAATGAGCAGTTCTTC.